This TCR beta chain was recovered during a study of T cell responses to AZD1222 COVID-19 vaccine. This clone was picked up a small number of times. The CDR3 runs 13 residues. Germline values: CDR1 MGHRA, CDR2 YSYEKL. V was trimmed by 3 bases and J by 2 bases, leaving 7 bases between them. Measured with immunoSEQ multiplex PCR; TCRdb has only the in-frame clones, and not every one. The sample has over 90,000 clones, 86% seen once. The receptor comes from an adult in good health. The source material was peripheral blood, sampled on day 0 of AZD1222 vaccination. The J gene is TRBJ2-5, the V gene TRBV4-1; weak D call: TRBD2 (6 bases). Written as DNA, the CDR3 is TGCGCCAGCAGCCAGCGGGGTCAAGAGACCCAGTACTTC. It encodes CASSQRGQETQYF.